This T cell receptor (beta chain) stems from a study of post-analysis software for immune sequencing data. Study at large: Some patients lacked subtype; others had relapsing-remitting, secondary progressive or progressive-relapsing disease.

TCR beta cDNA libraries included unique molecular identifiers. Once roughly 1 to 11 million T cells were used, approximately 520,000 cDNA molecules resulted. TCRdb re-called the PCR reads with MiXCR, one entry per CDR3 protein. The table includes about 560,000 distinct CDR3 sequences, about 40% detected once. The CDR3 loop spans 16 amino acids. Germline CDR1 MDHEN, CDR2 SYDVKM. J lost 9 bases, V lost 3 bases, and 11 bases had no gene match. Points from the study as a whole: Controls had lower frequencies than patients of roughly five TRBV segments, which included TRBV5-6, TRBV5-1 and TRBV20-1. Those with multiple sclerosis, the patient group, showed significantly lower normalized Chao1 diversity than controls.

Of note for this clonotype: What it binds is not known.

This chain links TRBV28 with TRBJ2-3; 11 bases are a match to TRBD2. The sample consisted of blood. The TCR originated in a girl aged 10 to 17 with multiple sclerosis. The CDR3 spells CASSFSSGGLLRTQYF. CDR3 DNA sequence: TGTGCCAGCAGTTTTTCTAGCGGGGGGCTTTTAAGGACGCAGTATTTT.